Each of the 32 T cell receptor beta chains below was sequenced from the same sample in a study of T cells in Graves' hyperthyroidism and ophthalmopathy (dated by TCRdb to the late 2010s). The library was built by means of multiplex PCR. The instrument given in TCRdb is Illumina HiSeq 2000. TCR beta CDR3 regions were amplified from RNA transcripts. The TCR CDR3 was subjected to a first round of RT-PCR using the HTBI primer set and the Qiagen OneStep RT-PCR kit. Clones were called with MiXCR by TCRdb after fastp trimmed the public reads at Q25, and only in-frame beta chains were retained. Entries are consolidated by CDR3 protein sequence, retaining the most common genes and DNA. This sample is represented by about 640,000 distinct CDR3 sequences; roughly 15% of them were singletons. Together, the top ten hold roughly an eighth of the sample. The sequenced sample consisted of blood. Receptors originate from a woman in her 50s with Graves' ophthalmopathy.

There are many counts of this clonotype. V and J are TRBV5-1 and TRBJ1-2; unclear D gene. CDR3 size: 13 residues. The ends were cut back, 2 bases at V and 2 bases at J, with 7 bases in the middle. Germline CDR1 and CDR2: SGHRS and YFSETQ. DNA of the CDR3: TGCGCCAGCAGCTTTTTAGGAAACTATGGCTACACCTTC. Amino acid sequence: CASSFLGNYGYTF.

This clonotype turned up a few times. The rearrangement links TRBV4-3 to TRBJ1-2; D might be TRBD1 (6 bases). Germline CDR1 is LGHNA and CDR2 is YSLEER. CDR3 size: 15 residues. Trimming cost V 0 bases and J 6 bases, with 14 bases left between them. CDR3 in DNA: TGCGCCAGCAGCCAAGATGCGCGGGGGGCTAATGGCTACACCTTC. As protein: CASSQDARGANGYTF.

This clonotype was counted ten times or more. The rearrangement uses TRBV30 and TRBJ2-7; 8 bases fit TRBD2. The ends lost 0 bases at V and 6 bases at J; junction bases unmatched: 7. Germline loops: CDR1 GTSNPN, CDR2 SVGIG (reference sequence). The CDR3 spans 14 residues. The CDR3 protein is CAWSVSGLVSEQYF. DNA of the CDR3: TGTGCCTGGAGTGTTTCGGGACTAGTAAGCGAGCAGTACTTC.

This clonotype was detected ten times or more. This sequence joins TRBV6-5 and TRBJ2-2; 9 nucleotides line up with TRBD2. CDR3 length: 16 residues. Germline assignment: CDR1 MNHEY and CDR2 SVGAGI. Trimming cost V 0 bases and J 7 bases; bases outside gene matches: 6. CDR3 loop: CASSYSGGRAGGELFF. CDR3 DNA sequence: TGTGCCAGCAGTTACTCGGGCGGGAGGGCCGGCGGGGAGCTGTTTTTT.

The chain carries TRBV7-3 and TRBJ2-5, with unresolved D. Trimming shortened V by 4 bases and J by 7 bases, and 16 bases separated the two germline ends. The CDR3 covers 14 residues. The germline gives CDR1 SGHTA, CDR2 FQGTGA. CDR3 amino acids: CASSSSGPAATQYF. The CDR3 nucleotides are TGTGCCAGCAGCTCCTCCGGGCCCGCCGCGACCCAGTACTTC.

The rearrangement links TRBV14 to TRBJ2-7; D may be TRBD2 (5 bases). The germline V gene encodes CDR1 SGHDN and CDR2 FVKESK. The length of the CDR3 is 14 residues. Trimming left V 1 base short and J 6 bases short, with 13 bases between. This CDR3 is CASSQVEGRVEQYF. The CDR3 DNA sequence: TGTGCCAGCAGCCAAGTTGAGGGCCGCGTCGAGCAGTACTTC.

CDR3 DNA: TGTGCCAGCAGTGAACCTACAGGGGCGCGGAACACTGAAGCTTTCTTT. It specifies CASSEPTGARNTEAFF. The J gene is TRBJ1-1, the V gene TRBV28; 7 nucleotides agree with TRBD1. V was clipped by 5 bases and J by 1 base; unmatched bases: 10. The CDR3 contains 16 residues. CDR1 MDHEN and CDR2 SYDVKM come from the germline V gene.

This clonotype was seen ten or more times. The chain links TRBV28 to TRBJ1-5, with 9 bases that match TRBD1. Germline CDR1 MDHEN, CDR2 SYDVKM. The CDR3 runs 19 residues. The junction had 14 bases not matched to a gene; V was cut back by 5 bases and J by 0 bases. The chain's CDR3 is CASSAPGTGRSYSNQPQHF. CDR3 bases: TGTGCCAGCAGTGCCCCGGGGACAGGGAGGTCGTATAGCAATCAGCCCCAGCATTTT. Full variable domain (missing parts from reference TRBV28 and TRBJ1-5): DVKVTQSSRYLVKRTGEKVFLECVQDMDHENMFWYRQDPGLGLRLIYFSYDVKMKEKGDIPEGYSVSREKKERFSLILESASTNQTSMYLCASSAPGTGRSYSNQPQHFGDGTRLSIL.

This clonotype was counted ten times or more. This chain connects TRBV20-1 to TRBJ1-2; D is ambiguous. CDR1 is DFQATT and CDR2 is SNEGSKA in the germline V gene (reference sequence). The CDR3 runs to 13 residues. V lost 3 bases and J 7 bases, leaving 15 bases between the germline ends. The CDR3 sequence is CSASGWQDAGYTF. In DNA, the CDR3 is TGCAGTGCTAGCGGTTGGCAGGATGCTGGCTACACCTTC.

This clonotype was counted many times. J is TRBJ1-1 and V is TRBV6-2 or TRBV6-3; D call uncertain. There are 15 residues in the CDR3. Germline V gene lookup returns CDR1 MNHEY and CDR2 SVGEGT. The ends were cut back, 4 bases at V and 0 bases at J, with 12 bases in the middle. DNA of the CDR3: TGTGCCAGCAGTTTCCGAGGGCTAATGAACACTGAAGCTTTCTTT. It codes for CASSFRGLMNTEAFF.

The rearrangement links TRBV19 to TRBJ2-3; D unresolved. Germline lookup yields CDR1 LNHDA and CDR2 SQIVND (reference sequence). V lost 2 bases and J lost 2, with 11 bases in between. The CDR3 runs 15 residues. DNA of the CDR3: TGTGCCAGTAGTATAAGCTGGCAGTCCACAGATACGCAGTATTTT. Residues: CASSISWQSTDTQYF.

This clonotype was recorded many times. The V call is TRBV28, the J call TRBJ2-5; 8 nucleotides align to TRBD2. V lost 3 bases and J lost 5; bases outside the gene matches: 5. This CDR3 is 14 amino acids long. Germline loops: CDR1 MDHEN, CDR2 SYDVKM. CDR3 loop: CASSFAGGRETQYF. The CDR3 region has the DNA TGTGCCAGCAGTTTCGCGGGAGGCAGGGAGACCCAGTACTTC.

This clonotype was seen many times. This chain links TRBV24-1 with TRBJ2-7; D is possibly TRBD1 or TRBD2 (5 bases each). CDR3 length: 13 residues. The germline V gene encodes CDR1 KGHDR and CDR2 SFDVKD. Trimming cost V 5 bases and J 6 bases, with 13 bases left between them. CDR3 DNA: TGTGCCACCAGTGGCCGAGGGACGTCCGAGCAGTACTTC. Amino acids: CATSGRGTSEQYF.

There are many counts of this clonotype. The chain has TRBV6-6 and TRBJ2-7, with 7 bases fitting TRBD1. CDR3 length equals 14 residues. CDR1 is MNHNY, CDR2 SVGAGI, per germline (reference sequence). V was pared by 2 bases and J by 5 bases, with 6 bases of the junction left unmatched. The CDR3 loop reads CASSYLRQGNEQYF. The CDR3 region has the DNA TGTGCCAGCAGTTACCTAAGACAGGGCAACGAGCAGTACTTC.

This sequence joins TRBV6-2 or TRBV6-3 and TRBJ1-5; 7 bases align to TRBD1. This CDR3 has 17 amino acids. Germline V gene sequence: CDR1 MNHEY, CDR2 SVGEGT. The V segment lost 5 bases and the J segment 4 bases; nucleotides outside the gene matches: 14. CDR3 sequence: CASSTWTGAIPNQPQHF. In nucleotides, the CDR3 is TGTGCCAGCAGTACTTGGACAGGAGCCATTCCTAATCAGCCCCAGCATTTT.

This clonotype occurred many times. The CDR3, as DNA: TGCAGTGCTAGCAAAGGGGGCGCGATCTATGGCTACACCTTC. Translating it yields CSASKGGAIYGYTF. This chain connects TRBV20-1 to TRBJ1-2; 7 positions match TRBD1. The germline V gene has CDR1 DFQATT and CDR2 SNEGSKA (reference sequence). V lost 3 bases, J lost 4 bases, and 8 bases stayed unmatched. CDR3 size: 14 residues.

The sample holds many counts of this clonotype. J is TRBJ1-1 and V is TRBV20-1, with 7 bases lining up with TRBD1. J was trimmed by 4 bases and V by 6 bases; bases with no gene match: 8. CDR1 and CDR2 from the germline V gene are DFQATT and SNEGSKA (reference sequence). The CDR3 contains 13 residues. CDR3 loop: CSAGGQPGTEAFF. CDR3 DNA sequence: TGCAGTGCCGGGGGACAGCCAGGCACTGAAGCTTTCTTT.

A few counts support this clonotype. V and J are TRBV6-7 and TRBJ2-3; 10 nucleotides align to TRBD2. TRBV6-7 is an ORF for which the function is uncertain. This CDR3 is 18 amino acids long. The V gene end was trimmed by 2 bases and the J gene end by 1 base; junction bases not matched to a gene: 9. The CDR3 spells CASSYHTLLAGGTDTQYF. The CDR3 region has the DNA TGTGCCAGCAGTTACCATACCCTTCTAGCGGGAGGCACAGATACGCAGTATTTT.

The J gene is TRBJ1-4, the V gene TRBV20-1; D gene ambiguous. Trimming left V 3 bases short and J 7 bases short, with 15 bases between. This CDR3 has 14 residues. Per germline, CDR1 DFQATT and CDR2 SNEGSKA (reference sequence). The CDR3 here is CSASSRSRSEKLFF. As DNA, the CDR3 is TGCAGTGCTAGTTCTAGGTCGCGGAGTGAAAAACTGTTTTTT.

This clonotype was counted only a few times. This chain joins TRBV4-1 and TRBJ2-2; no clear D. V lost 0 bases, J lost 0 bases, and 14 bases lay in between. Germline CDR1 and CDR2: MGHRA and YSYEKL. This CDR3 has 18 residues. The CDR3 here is CASSQDFGFAANTGELFF. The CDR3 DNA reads TGCGCCAGCAGCCAAGATTTCGGTTTTGCAGCGAACACCGGGGAGCTGTTTTTT.

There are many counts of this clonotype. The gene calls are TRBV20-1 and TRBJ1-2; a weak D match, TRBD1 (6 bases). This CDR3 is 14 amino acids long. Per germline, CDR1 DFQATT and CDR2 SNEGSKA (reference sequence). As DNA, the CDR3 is TGCAGGGCAGTGGGGGCCGGAGAAAACTATGGCTACACCTTC. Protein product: CRAVGAGENYGYTF.

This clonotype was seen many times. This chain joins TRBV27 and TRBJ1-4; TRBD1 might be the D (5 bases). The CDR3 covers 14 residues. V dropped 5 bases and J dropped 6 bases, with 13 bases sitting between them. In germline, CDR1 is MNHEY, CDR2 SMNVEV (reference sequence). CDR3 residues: CASSPGVGDEKLFF. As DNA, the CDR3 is TGTGCCAGCAGTCCCGGAGTGGGGGATGAAAAACTGTTTTTT.

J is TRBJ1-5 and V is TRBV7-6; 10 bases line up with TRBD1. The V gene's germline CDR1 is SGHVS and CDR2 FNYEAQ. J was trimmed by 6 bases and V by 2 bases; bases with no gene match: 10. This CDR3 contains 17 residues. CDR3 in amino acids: CASSLIPGQGSSQPQHF. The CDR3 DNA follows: TGTGCCAGCAGCTTAATACCGGGACAGGGGTCGAGTCAGCCCCAGCATTTT.

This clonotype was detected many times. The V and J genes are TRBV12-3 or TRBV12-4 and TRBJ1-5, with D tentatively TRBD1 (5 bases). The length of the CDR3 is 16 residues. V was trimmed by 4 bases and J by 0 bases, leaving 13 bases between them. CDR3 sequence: CASSSRQFDSNQPQHF. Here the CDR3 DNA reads TGTGCCAGCAGTTCCCGACAGTTTGATAGCAATCAGCCCCAGCATTTT.

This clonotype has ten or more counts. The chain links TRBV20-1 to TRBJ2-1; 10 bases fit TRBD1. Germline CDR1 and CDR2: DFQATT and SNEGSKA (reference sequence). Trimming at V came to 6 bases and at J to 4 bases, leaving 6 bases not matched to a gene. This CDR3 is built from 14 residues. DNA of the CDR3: TGCAGTGCAACCGGGACAGGGGATTACAATGAGCAGTTCTTC. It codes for CSATGTGDYNEQFF.

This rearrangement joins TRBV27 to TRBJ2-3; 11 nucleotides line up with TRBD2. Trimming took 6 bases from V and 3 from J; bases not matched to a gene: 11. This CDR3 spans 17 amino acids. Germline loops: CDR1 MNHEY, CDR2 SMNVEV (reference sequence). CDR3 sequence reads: CASSRVLTSGITDTQYF. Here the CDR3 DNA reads TGTGCCAGCAGCCGCGTCCTGACTAGCGGGATTACAGATACGCAGTATTTT.

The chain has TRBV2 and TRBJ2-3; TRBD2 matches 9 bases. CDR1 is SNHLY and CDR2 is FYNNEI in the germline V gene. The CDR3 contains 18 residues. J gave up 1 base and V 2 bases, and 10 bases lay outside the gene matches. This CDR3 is CASSELGTSMSGTDTQYF. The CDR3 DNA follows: TGTGCCAGCAGTGAATTAGGGACTAGCATGAGCGGCACAGATACGCAGTATTTT.

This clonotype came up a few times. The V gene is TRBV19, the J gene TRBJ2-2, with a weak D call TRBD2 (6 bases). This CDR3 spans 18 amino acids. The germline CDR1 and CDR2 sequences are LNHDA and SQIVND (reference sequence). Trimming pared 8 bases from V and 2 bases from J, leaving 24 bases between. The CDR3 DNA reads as TGTGCCAGTTTATTACCCTTTCCGGGAGCAAAAAACACCGGGGAGCTGTTTTTT. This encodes CASLLPFPGAKNTGELFF.

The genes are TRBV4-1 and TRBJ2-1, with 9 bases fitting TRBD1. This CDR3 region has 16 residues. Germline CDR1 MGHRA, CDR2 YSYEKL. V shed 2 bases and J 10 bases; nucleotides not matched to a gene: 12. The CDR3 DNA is TGCGCCAGCAGCCAACCCGGGACAGGGAAAACGGGAGAGCAGTTCTTC. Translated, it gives CASSQPGTGKTGEQFF.

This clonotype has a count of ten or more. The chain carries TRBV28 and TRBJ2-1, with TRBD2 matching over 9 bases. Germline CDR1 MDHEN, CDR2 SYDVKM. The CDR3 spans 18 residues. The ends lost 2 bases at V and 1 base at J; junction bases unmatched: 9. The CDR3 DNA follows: TGTGCCAGCAGTTTAGCCTCTAGCGGGATGAGGTCCTACAATGAGCAGTTCTTC. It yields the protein CASSLASSGMRSYNEQFF.

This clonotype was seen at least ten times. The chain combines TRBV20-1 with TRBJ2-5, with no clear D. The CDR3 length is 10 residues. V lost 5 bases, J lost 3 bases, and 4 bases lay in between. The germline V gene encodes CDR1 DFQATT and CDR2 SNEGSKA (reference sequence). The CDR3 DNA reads TGCAGTGCTTCCAAAGAGACCCAGTACTTC. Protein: CSASKETQYF.

Here the CDR3 DNA reads TGCAGTGTAATAGCGGGAGGGCCGGGTGAGACCCAGTACTTC. Its protein product is CSVIAGGPGETQYF. This sequence joins TRBV20-1 and TRBJ2-5; 11 bases are a match to TRBD2. V shed 7 bases and J 5 bases; nucleotides not matched to a gene: 9. The germline V gene encodes CDR1 DFQATT and CDR2 SNEGSKA (reference sequence). The CDR3 loop spans 14 amino acids.